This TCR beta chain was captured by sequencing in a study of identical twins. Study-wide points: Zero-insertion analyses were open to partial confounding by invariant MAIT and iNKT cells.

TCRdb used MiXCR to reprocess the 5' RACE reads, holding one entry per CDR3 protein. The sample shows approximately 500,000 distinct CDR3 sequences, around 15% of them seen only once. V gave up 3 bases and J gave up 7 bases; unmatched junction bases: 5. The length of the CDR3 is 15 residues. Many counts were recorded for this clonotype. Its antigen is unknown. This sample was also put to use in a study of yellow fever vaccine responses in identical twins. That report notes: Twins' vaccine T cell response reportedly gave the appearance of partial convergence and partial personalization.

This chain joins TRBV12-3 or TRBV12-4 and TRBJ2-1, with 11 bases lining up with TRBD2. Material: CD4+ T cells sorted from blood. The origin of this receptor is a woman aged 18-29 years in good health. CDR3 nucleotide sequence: TGTGCCAGCAGTTTTACTAGCGGGGGCGGAAATGAGCAGTTCTTC. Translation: CASSFTSGGGNEQFF.